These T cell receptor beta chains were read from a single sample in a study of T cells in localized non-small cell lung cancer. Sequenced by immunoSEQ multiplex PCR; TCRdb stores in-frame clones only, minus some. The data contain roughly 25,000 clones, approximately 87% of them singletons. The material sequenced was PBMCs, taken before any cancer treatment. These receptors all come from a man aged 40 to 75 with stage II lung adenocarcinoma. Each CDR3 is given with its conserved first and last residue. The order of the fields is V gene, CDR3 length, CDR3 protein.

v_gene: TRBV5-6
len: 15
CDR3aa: CASSLEGGRGPEQYF

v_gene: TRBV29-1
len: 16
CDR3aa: CSVSRTGIGERVTQYF

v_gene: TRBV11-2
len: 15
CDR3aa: CASSPLGQTVPNGYF

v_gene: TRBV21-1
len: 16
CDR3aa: CASSKARQVLFNEQFF

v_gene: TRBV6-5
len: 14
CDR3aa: CASSYSRQGYEQYF

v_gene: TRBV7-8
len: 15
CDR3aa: CASSPRQSWGETQYF

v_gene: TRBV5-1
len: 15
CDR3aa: CASSLQGPSGNTIYF

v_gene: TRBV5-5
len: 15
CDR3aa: CASSLRGTSNQPQHF

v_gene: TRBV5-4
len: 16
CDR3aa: CASSLVGTEGGYGYTF

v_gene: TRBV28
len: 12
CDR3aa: CASWSSGSPLHF

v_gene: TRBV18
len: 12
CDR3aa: CASSSAGGPQHF

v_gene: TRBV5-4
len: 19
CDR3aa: CASSSRGTSGGSSYNEQFF

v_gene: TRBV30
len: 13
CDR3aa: CAWSVSRDQPQHF

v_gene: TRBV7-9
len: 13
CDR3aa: CASSLRVPGELFF

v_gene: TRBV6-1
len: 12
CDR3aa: CASSGVGNTIYF

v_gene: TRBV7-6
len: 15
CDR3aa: CASSLGVGSNNEQFF

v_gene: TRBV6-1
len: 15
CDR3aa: CASSEAGTAYNEQFF